This T cell receptor (beta chain) was profiled in a study of T-cell reconstitution after alpha-beta-depleted transplantation in children (dated by TCRdb to 2016 to 2017). Describing the broader study: Using TCR repertoire profiling, the study quantitatively followed how T-cell immune reconstitution unfolded in children after TCRalphabeta/CD19-depleted allogeneic hematopoietic cell transplantation.

A remark on this clonotype: The antigen this receptor binds is unknown. No much larger clone is present one base from it, and per-base qualities are unavailable.

Library preparation used PCR. TCRdb shows the sequencer as Illumina HiSeq 2500. TCR libraries were prepared with molecular barcoding, using unique molecular identifiers to normalize TCRbeta repertoire quantification. The public sequencing data were trimmed at Q25 with fastp and processed into clonotypes with MiXCR by TCRdb, which kept only in-frame beta chains. A single entry per CDR3 protein holds the most common genes and DNA from its merged rows. The sample table lists around 200,000 distinct CDR3 sequences, about 6.4% of them with a count of one. The leading ten clones occupy 3% to 3.5% of the sample. Via the germline V gene, CDR1 is SGHTA and CDR2 FQGNSA. The CDR3 has 13 amino acids, counting the end cysteine and phenylalanine. Only CDR3 DNA is held: 39 bases, read in frame from base 1. A distance of 14 bases separates the germline ends of V and J, which lose 5 bases and 7 bases respectively.

The receptor was derived from a human donor who donated a stem cell graft to a child with Wiskott-Aldrich syndrome. This chain is built from TRBV7-2 and TRBJ2-5; the D call is possibly TRBD1 or TRBD2, each sharing 5 bases. The sequencing used PBMCs from the stem cell graft donor, collected from the stem cell graft. CDR3 reads: CASSPTGPRTQYF. The sequence in DNA is TGTGCCAGCAGCCCCACGGGGCCCCGGACCCAGTACTTC.